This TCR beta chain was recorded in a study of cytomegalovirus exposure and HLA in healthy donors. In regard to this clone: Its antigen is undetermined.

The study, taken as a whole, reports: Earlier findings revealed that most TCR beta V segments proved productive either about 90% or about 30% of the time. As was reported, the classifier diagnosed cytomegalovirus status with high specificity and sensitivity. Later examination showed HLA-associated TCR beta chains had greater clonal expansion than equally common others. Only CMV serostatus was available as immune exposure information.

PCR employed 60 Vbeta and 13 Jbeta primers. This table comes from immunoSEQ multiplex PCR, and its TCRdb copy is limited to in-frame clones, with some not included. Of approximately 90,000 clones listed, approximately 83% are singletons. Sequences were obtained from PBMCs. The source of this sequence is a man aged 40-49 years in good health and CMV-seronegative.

CDR3 residues: CASSLGGQGAYNEQFF. Here the CDR3 DNA reads TGTGCCAGCAGCTTAGGGGGACAGGGGGCTTACAATGAGCAGTTCTTC. The chain carries TRBV7-9 and TRBJ2-1; 12 bases line up with TRBD1. The CDR3 contains 16 residues. Germline-derived CDR1 and CDR2 are SEHNR and FQNEAQ (reference sequence). Trimming at V came to 1 base and at J to 4 bases, leaving 2 bases not matched to a gene.